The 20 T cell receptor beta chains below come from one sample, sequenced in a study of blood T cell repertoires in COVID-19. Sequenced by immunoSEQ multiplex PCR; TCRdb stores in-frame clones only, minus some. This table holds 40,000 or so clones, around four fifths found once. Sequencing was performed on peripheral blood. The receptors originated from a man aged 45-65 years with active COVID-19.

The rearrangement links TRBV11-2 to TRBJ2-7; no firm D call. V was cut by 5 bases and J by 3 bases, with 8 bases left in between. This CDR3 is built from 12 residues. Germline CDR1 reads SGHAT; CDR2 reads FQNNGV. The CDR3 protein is CASSAANYEQYF. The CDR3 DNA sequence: TGTGCCAGCAGCGCGGCCAACTACGAGCAGTACTTC.

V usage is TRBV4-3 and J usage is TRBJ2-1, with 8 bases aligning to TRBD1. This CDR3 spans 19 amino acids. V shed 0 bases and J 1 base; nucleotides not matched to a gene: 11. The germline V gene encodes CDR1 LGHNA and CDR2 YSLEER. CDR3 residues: CASSQDDRGGLISYNEQFF. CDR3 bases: TGCGCCAGCAGCCAAGATGACAGGGGAGGTTTGATTTCCTACAATGAGCAGTTCTTC.

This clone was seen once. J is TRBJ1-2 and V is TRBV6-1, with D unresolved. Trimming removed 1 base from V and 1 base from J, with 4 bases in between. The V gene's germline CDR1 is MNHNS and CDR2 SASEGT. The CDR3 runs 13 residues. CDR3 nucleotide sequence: TGTGCCAGCAGTGAAGGGCTTAACTATGGCTACACCTTC. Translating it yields CASSEGLNYGYTF.

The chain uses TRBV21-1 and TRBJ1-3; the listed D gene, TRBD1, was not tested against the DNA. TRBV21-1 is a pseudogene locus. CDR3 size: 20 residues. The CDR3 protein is CASSRGGSRVVRQVTNTIYF. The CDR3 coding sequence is TGTGCCAGCAGCAGAGGGGGATCTCGTGTCGTGAGGCAGGTTACTAACACCATATATTTT.

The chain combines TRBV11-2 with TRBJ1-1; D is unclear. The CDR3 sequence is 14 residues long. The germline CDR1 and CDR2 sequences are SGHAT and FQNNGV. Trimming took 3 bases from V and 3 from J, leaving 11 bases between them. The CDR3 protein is CASSFRTRDTEAFF. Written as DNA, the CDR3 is TGTGCCAGCAGCTTCCGGACGAGGGACACTGAAGCTTTCTTT.

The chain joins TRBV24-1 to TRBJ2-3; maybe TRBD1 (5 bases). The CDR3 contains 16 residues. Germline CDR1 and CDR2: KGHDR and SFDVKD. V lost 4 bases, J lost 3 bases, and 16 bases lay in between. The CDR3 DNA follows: TGTGCCACCAGTGAAGGGGCCAGGGAATCGACAGATACGCAGTATTTT. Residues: CATSEGARESTDTQYF.

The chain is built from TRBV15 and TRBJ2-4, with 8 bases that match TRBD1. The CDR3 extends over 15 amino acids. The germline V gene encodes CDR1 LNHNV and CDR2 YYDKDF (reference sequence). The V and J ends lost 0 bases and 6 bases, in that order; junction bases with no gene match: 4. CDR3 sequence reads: CATSRDRGLVNIQYF. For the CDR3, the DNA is TGTGCCACCAGCAGAGACAGGGGGCTTGTAAACATTCAGTACTTC.

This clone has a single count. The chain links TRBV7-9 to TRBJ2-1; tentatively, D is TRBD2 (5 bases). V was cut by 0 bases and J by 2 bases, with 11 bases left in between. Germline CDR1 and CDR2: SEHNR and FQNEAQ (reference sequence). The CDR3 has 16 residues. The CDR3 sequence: CASSLAYSGPYNEQFF. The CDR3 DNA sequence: TGTGCCAGCAGCTTAGCGTACAGCGGACCCTACAATGAGCAGTTCTTC.

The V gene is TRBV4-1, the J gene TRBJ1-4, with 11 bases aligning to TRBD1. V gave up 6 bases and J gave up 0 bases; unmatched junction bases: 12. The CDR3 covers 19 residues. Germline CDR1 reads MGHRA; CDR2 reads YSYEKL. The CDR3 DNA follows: TGCGCCAGCAGTAATACCCCGGGGGACAGGGGGACAACTAATGAAAAACTGTTTTTT. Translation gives CASSNTPGDRGTTNEKLFF.

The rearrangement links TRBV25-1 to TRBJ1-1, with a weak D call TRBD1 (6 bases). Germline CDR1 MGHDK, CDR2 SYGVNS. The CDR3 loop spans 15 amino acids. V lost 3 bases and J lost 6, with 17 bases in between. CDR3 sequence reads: CASSDPGGPSAEAFF. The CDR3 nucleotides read TGTGCCAGCAGTGACCCCGGGGGGCCGTCCGCTGAAGCTTTCTTT.

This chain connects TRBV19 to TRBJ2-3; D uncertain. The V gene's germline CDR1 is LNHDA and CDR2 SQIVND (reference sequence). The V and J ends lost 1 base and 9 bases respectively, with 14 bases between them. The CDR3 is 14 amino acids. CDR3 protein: CASSIVSQRRTQYF. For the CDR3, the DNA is TGTGCCAGTAGTATAGTTTCCCAGAGGAGAACGCAGTATTTT.

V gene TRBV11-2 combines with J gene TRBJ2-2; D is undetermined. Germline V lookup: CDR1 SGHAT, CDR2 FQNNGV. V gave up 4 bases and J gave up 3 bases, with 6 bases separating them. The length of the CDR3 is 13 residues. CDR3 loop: CASSYQYTGELFF. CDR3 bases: TGTGCCAGCAGCTATCAGTACACCGGGGAGCTGTTTTTT.

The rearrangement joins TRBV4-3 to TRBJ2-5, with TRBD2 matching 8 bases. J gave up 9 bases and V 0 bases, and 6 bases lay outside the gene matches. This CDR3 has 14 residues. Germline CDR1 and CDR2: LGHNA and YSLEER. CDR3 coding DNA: TGCGCCAGCAGCCAAGACGGCCTAGCGGGCCCCCAGTACTTC. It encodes CASSQDGLAGPQYF.

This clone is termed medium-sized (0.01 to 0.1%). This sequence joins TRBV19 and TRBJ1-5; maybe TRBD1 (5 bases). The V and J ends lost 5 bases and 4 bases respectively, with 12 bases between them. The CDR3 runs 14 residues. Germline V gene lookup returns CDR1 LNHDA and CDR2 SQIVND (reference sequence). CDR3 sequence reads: CASSHGHSNQPQHF. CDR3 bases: TGTGCCAGTAGTCATGGACACTCGAATCAGCCCCAGCATTTT.

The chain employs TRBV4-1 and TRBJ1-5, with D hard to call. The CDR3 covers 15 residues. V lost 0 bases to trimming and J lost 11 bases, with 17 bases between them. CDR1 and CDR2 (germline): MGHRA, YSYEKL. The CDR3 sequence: CASSQDRPTAGAQHF. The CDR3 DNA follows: TGCGCCAGCAGCCAAGATCGGCCCACTGCGGGAGCCCAGCATTTT.

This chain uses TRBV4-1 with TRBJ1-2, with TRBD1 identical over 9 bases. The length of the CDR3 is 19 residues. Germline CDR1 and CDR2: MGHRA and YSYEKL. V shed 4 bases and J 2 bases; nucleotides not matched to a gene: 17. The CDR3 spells CASSLHPTDRGIGNYGYTF. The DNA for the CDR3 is TGCGCCAGCAGCCTACATCCCACCGACAGGGGGATTGGCAACTATGGCTACACCTTC.

CDR3 DNA: TGTGCCAGCAGGGGAACGACAGCAACTAATGAAAAACTGTTTTTT. Its protein is CASRGTTATNEKLFF. The chain employs TRBV2 and TRBJ1-4; weak D call: TRBD1 (5 bases). Trimming pared 6 bases from V and 0 bases from J, leaving 11 bases between. CDR3 length: 15 amino acids. Germline loops: CDR1 SNHLY, CDR2 FYNNEI.

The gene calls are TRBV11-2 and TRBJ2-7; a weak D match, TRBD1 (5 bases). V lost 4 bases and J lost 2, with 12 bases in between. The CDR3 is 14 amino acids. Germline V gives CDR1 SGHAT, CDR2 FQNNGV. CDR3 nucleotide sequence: TGTGCCAGCAGCTACTCGGACATTACCTACGAGCAGTACTTC. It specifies CASSYSDITYEQYF.

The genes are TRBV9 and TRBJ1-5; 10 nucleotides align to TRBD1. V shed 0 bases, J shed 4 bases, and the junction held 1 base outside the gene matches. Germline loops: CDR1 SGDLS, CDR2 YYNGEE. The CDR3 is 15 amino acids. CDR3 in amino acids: CASSVGTGGNQPQHF. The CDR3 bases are TGTGCCAGCAGCGTAGGGACAGGGGGTAATCAGCCCCAGCATTTT. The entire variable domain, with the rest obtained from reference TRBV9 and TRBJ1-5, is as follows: DSGVTQTPKHLITATGQRVTLRCSPRSGDLSVYWYQQSLDQGLQFLIQYYNGEERAKGNILERFSAQQFPDLHSELNLSSLELGDSALYFCASSVGTGGNQPQHFGDGTRLSIL.

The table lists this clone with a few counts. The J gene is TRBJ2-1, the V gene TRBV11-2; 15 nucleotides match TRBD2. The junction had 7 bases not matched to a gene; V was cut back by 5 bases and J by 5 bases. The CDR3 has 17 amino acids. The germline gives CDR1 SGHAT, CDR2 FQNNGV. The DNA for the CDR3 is TGTGCCAGCAGCGCCGGACTAGCGGGAGGGAGGCACAATGAGCAGTTCTTC. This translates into CASSAGLAGGRHNEQFF.